These T cell receptor beta chains were read from a single sample in a study of PD-1 blockade in classical Hodgkin lymphoma. Libraries were prepared by immunoSEQ multiplex PCR; TCRdb keeps only in-frame clonotypes and omits some of them. This repertoire shows about 41,000 clones, 65% to 70% found once; its top ten account for less than 3%. The sequenced sample was peripheral blood mononuclear cells (PBMCs), obtained before the fourth cycle of nivolumab. These receptors all stem from a human donor with classical Hodgkin lymphoma. Both conserved end residues are part of each CDR3. A D gene is named only where the DNA matches it firmly. Clone size is not always given. Where it is, it says once, few, many or a class for expanded clones.

>TRBJ2-1|TRBV7-3|15|-|TRBD1
CASSPRSTGVNEQFF
TGTGCCAGCAGCCCACGATCGACAGGGGTCAATGAGCAGTTCTTC
>TRBJ1-6|TRBV27|13|-|-
CASSLWLGSPLHF
TGTGCCAGCAGTTTATGGTTAGGTTCACCCCTCCACTTT
>TRBJ2-1|TRBV18|16|-|-
CASSPGASGYYNEQFF
TGTGCCAGCTCACCGGGGGCTAGCGGTTACTACAATGAGCAGTTCTTC
>TRBJ2-2|TRBV5-4|16|-|-
CASSLGAGPNTGELFF
TGTGCCAGCAGCTTGGGTGCCGGACCGAACACCGGGGAGCTGTTTTTT
>TRBJ2-7|TRBV13|13|-|-
CASSSPRGPEQYF
TGTGCCAGCAGCTCTCCCCGGGGCCCCGAGCAGTACTTC
>TRBJ2-1|TRBV19|15|-|-
CASSIGGPSYNEQFF
TGTGCCAGTAGTATAGGGGGACCCTCCTACAATGAGCAGTTCTTC
>TRBJ2-6|TRBV5-1|13|-|-
CASTPPGANVLTF
TGCGCCAGCACCCCCCCTGGGGCCAACGTCCTGACTTTC
>TRBJ1-1|TRBV30|11|-|-
CAWTQATEAFF
TGTGCCTGGACCCAGGCCACTGAAGCTTTCTTT
>TRBJ1-6|TRBV28|15|-|-
CASSLDPLYNSPLHF
TGTGCCAGCAGTCTGGACCCCCTCTATAATTCACCCCTCCACTTT
>TRBJ2-5|TRBV4-3|13|-|-
CASSQDRGETQYF
TGCGCCAGCAGCCAAGATCGCGGGGAGACCCAGTACTTC
>TRBJ2-5|TRBV7-2|13|once|-
CASSLPSQETQYF
TGTGCCAGCAGCTTACCTAGCCAAGAGACCCAGTACTTC
>TRBJ2-1|TRBV5-1|14|-|TRBD2
CASSGTSGGNEQFF
TGCGCCAGCAGTGGGACTAGCGGGGGTAATGAGCAGTTCTTC
>TRBJ2-7|TRBV5-1|16|-|-
CASSLFPSEGGYEQYF
TGCGCCAGCAGCTTGTTCCCCAGCGAGGGCGGCTACGAGCAGTACTTC
>TRBJ2-7|TRBV2|14|-|-
CASSEDVVSYEQYF
TGTGCCAGCAGTGAAGATGTCGTTTCCTACGAGCAGTACTTC
>TRBJ1-3|TRBV28|15|-|-
CASSLTVDWGNTIYF
TGTGCCAGCAGTCTGACGGTGGATTGGGGAAACACCATATATTTT
>TRBJ1-1|TRBV4-3|14|-|-
CASSQDQENTEAFF
TGCGCCAGCAGCCAAGATCAGGAGAACACTGAAGCTTTCTTT
>TRBJ2-2|TRBV7-8|16|few|-
CASSHRDTPNTGELFF
TGTGCCAGCAGCCACCGGGACACCCCGAACACCGGGGAGCTGTTTTTT
>TRBJ2-3|TRBV11-2|16|-|TRBD2
CASSLGSGGSTDTQYF
TGTGCCAGCAGCTTGGGAAGCGGGGGCAGCACAGATACGCAGTATTTT
>TRBJ1-3|TRBV7-9|15|-|-
CASSLGAGAGNTIYF
TGTGCCAGCAGCTTAGGGGCAGGGGCTGGAAACACCATATATTTT
>TRBJ2-7|TRBV7-2|13|medium-sized|-
CASSLEYTYEQYF
TGTGCCAGCAGCTTAGAATATACTTACGAGCAGTACTTC
>TRBJ1-2|TRBV19|16|-|TRBD1
CASSMRDRWDLSGYTF
TGTGCCAGTAGTATGCGGGACAGGTGGGATTTGAGTGGCTACACCTTC
>TRBJ2-5|TRBV28|14|once|-
CASSPVGAQETQYF
TGTGCCAGCAGTCCCGTCGGGGCTCAGGAGACCCAGTACTTC
>TRBJ1-1|TRBV7-3|15|few|-
CASSPLGAANTEAFF
TGTGCCAGCAGCCCACTAGGGGCGGCGAACACTGAAGCTTTCTTT
>TRBJ1-4|TRBV10-3|17|-|-
CAISEGGERTTNEKLFF
TGTGCCATCAGTGAGGGGGGGGAGAGAACAACTAATGAAAAACTGTTTTTT
>TRBJ1-2|TRBV14|12|-|-
CASSPDYYGYTF
TGTGCCAGCAGCCCTGATTACTATGGCTACACCTTC
>TRBJ2-3|TRBV7-2|14|-|TRBD2
CASSILGRDDTQYF
TGTGCCAGCAGCATCCTAGGGAGGGATGATACGCAGTATTTT
>TRBJ2-1|TRBV4-1|16|once|TRBD1
CASSHVSGQGFNEQFF
TGCGCCAGCAGCCATGTATCGGGACAGGGATTCAATGAGCAGTTCTTC
>TRBJ1-4|TRBV28|14|-|-
CASSLIYPNEKLFF
TGTGCCAGCAGTTTGATTTACCCTAATGAAAAACTGTTTTTT
>TRBJ1-2|TRBV4-3|16|-|-
CASSQDEVSTVYGYTF
TGCGCCAGCAGCCAAGATGAGGTTTCGACGGTCTATGGCTACACCTTC
>TRBJ2-7|TRBV5-4|15|-|TRBD2
CASSLAGTSGAEQYF
TGTGCCAGCAGCTTGGCCGGGACTAGCGGGGCCGAGCAGTACTTC
>TRBJ1-5|TRBV1|15|-|-
CTSTLRLCSNQPQHF
TGCACCAGCACTCTCAGACTTTGTAGCAATCAGCCCCAGCATTTT
>TRBJ2-7|TRBV4-1|15|-|-
CASSQVGTAPREQYF
TGCGCCAGCAGCCAAGTCGGGACTGCCCCTAGGGAGCAGTACTTC
>TRBJ1-2|TRBV4-1|15|-|TRBD1
CASSLGQGLLYGYTF
TGCGCCAGCAGCCTAGGACAGGGCCTCCTCTATGGCTACACCTTC
>TRBJ2-2|TRBV5-1|15|-|-
CASSWTQGNTGELFF
TGCGCCAGCAGCTGGACACAGGGGAACACCGGGGAGCTGTTTTTT
>TRBJ2-3|TRBV13|13|-|-
CASSLYAENTQYF
TGTGCCAGCAGCTTGTACGCGGAAAATACGCAGTATTTT
>TRBJ1-3|TRBV29-1|14|-|-
CSVERRNSGNTIYF
TGCAGCGTTGAAAGGAGGAACTCTGGAAACACCATATATTTT
>TRBJ2-2|TRBV7-9|13|-|-
CASSLGGAGELFF
TGTGCCAGCAGCTTAGGCGGGGCCGGGGAGCTGTTTTTT
>TRBJ2-4|TRBV6-5|14|-|-
CASSVAGDKNIQYF
TGTGCCAGCAGTGTTGCGGGTGACAAAAACATTCAGTACTTC
>TRBJ2-5|TRBV10-1|17|-|-
CASSEQFSGLAQETQYF
TGCGCCAGCAGTGAACAGTTCTCGGGACTGGCCCAAGAGACCCAGTACTTC
>TRBJ1-6|TRBV5-1|14|-|TRBD1
CASSSGQLNSPLHF
TGCGCCAGCAGTTCGGGACAGCTTAATTCACCCCTCCACTTT
>TRBJ2-3|TRBV10-3|15|-|TRBD1
CAISWGDRDTDTQYF
TGTGCCATCAGTTGGGGGGACAGGGACACAGATACGCAGTATTTT
>TRBJ2-3|TRBV5-4|17|-|TRBD2
CASSRTPALAATDTQYF
TGTGCCAGCAGCCGAACCCCCGCCCTAGCGGCCACAGATACGCAGTATTTT
>TRBJ2-7|TRBV6-1|12|-|TRBD1
CASADRGNEQYF
TGTGCCAGTGCTGACAGGGGAAACGAGCAGTACTTC
>TRBJ2-5|TRBV4-2|18|-|TRBD2
CASSQDLSRGTSDGTQYF
TGTGCCAGCAGCCAAGATCTCAGTCGGGGGACTAGCGATGGGACCCAGTACTTC
>TRBJ1-3|TRBV4-1|13|-|-
CASSQTGGNTIYF
TGCGCCAGCAGCCAGACCGGCGGAAACACCATATATTTT
>TRBJ2-1|TRBV13|15|-|-
CASSSHTLDLAEQFF
TGTGCCAGCAGCTCCCACACTCTCGACCTAGCCGAGCAGTTCTTC
>TRBJ1-1|TRBV5-4|13|-|-
CASSLRGGTEAFF
TGTGCCAGCAGCCTACGGGGAGGAACTGAAGCTTTCTTT
>TRBJ2-7|TRBV5-1|13|-|-
CASSLGGGYEQYF
TGCGCCAGCAGCTTGGGTGGGGGCTACGAGCAGTACTTC
>TRBJ2-7|TRBV11-2|11|-|-
CASSPSYEQYF
TGTGCCAGCAGCCCGAGCTACGAGCAGTACTTC
>TRBJ1-2|TRBV6-6|16|-|TRBD1
CASSYSQTGRDYGYTF
TGTGCCAGCAGTTACTCCCAGACAGGGAGGGACTATGGCTACACCTTC
>TRBJ2-1|TRBV2|19|-|-
CASSGTGTQVGHRPNEQFF
TGTGCCAGCAGTGGAACCGGGACTCAGGTGGGGCACCGTCCGAATGAGCAGTTCTTC
>TRBJ2-3|TRBV19|12|-|-
CASSTGQDTQYF
TGTGCCAGTAGTACCGGGCAGGATACGCAGTATTTT
>TRBJ2-7|TRBV2|12|-|-
CANLVEGSGQYF
TGTGCCAACCTCGTCGAGGGTTCTGGGCAGTACTTC
>TRBJ1-2|TRBV30|13|-|-
CAWSWGEAYGYTF
TGTGCCTGGAGTTGGGGCGAGGCCTATGGCTACACCTTC
>TRBJ1-6|TRBV5-1|13|-|-
CASSLGGDSPLHF
TGCGCCAGCAGCTTGGGAGGGGATTCACCCCTCCACTTT
>TRBJ1-1|TRBV5-6|13|-|-
CASSLAGRGEAFF
TGTGCCAGCAGCTTGGCAGGCCGGGGTGAAGCTTTCTTT
>TRBJ1-1|TRBV10-3|11|-|-
CAISTDTEAFF
TGTGCCATCAGTACGGACACTGAAGCTTTCTTT
>TRBJ1-2|TRBV30|13|-|-
CAWDPKGLYGYTF
TGTGCCTGGGATCCTAAGGGGCTTTATGGCTACACCTTC
>TRBJ2-3|TRBV5-4|15|-|TRBD2
CASSKGLAGGDTQYF
TGTGCCAGCAGCAAAGGACTAGCGGGGGGAGATACGCAGTATTTT
>TRBJ1-2|TRBV6-4|15|-|-
CASSVPQGLGSGYTF
TGTGCCAGCAGTGTTCCCCAGGGGCTGGGGAGTGGCTACACCTTC